This passage covers 3 T cell receptor beta chains from one sample sequenced in a study of shared clonotypes between healthy human individuals. Method: immunoSEQ multiplex PCR; TCRdb's copy keeps in-frame clones and lacks some. This sample carries approximately 640,000 clones, 90% of them seen once, and the ten largest clones take 30% to 40%. Sequencing was performed on memory CD8+ T cells from PBMCs. The subset denotes: CD45RO+ cells pooled with CCR7-negative TemRA cells. These receptors originate from a man younger than 35 in good health. Some clones in this sample may be carry-over from other donors' samples.

V usage is TRBV4-3 and J usage is TRBJ2-5; 7 positions agree with TRBD2. The J segment lost 4 bases and the V segment lost 0 bases, leaving 8 bases of the junction unmatched. This CDR3 comprises 16 residues. The germline CDR1 and CDR2 sequences are LGHNA and YSLEER. The CDR3 nucleotides are TGCGCCAGCAGCCAAGATCGGGTCCCGGGAGGAGAGACCCAGTACTTC. Translating gives CASSQDRVPGGETQYF.

The chain joins TRBV28 to TRBJ2-7; D perhaps matches TRBD1 (7 bases). V was shortened by 6 bases and J by 2 bases, with 11 bases between the two germline ends. The CDR3 sequence is 13 residues long. Germline V CDR1 and CDR2: MDHEN, SYDVKM. The CDR3: CASRPRGAYEQYF. The CDR3 nucleotides are TGTGCCAGCAGGCCCAGGGGGGCCTACGAGCAGTACTTC.

The rearrangement links TRBV5-6 to TRBJ2-3; D ambiguous. Trimming took off 4 bases at V and 4 bases at J, with 7 bases between the two ends. The CDR3 extends over 12 amino acids. Looked up from germline, CDR1 is SGHDT and CDR2 is YYEEEE. This CDR3 reads CASSPAPDTQYF. In DNA, the CDR3 is TGTGCCAGCAGCCCGGCCCCAGATACGCAGTATTTT.